This T cell receptor beta chain was observed in a study of blood T cell repertoires in COVID-19 (dated by TCRdb to between 2020 and 2021). About the investigation overall: Samples from collaborators originated in the United States, Italy and Spain and spanned both the acute and convalescent phases of COVID-19. The repertoires were made available in a free public database intended to serve as a resource for research on the immune response to SARS-CoV-2. The material from the prospective study consisted of cDNA or gDNA derived from T cells, B-cell-depleted T cells, or PBMCs. Where available, HLA class I and class II types were obtained from metadata supplied by the sample provider rather than from assay-based typing. Subjects who had been exposed to COVID-19, were actively infected with it, or had recovered from it provided the deeply sampled blood TCRbeta repertoires that made up the dataset. The sample metadata nearly always contained a de-identified subject ID, COVID-19 status, age in years and sex. Samples were obtained from the ongoing ImmuneRACE study (first 160 participants) and from some 1,200 subjects provided by 6 global collaborators.

Of note for this clone: What antigen it recognizes has not been identified. Base qualities are not at hand, and no much larger clone is one base apart.

Collaborating institutions collected whole blood in K2EDTA tubes following their own protocols. For TCRbeta analysis, collaborator samples were shipped as frozen whole blood, as isolated PBMCs, or as DNA extracted from either sample type. TCRbeta CDR3 regions were amplified from genomic DNA using the immunoSEQ Assay, a bias-controlled multiplex PCR. The study's processing was this. The number of nucleated cells in each sample was estimated by amplification of reference gene primers within the assay. To quantify the absolute abundance of each unique TCRbeta CDR3 rearrangement, sequence reads were collapsed and filtered. For each sample, productive Simpson clonality was calculated as the square root of Simpson's diversity index across productive rearrangements. TCRdb carries this immuneACCESS record with in-frame sequences only. Its versions omit some clonotypes, under half of them owing to an unresolved V gene in the studies checked, with the rest unexplained. That table supplies the V and J calls and clone size; D and trimming were determined from the DNA. The sample contains roughly 180,000 clones, more than 80% of them found a single time. Jointly, the top ten make up under 8.5% of the sample.

The CDR3 has 15 amino acids, counting the end cysteine and phenylalanine. Left in the record is the CDR3 DNA by itself, 45 bases read in frame from the first base. Taken from the germline V gene (reference sequence), the CDR1 and CDR2 loops are LNHNV and YYDKDF. V was cut back by 5 bases and J by 1 base, leaving a gap of 14 bases between them. The full study reports these points: The amount of clinical and demographic metadata varied by source and participant and was provided uncurated.

The source of this sequence is a human donor in a cohort sampled during active COVID-19. Sequencing input: peripheral blood. This sequence uses TRBV15 and TRBJ1-2, with no confidently assigned D gene. The CDR3 loop reads CATSVGGAINYGYTF. The nucleotides read TGTGCCACCAGCGTAGGCGGCGCAATTAACTATGGCTACACCTTC.